Given below is one TCR beta chain in context. V lost 0 bases to trimming and J lost 0 bases; unmatched junction nucleotides: 3. The V gene's germline CDR1 is SGHNT and CDR2 YYREEE (reference sequence). The CDR3 covers 16 residues. This sample was included in a study of T cell changes during pregnancy in multiple sclerosis. This table comes from immunoSEQ multiplex PCR, and its TCRdb copy is limited to in-frame clones, with some not included. There are about 40,000 clones in the sample; approximately 90% occur only once, and approximately 0.6% lies in the top ten. This TCR was recovered from a female donor with multiple sclerosis, enrolled in a pregnancy study. The sequencing used CD4+ T cells from peripheral blood mononuclear cells, collected before pregnancy. This rearrangement joins TRBV5-4 to TRBJ2-3; 8 nucleotides agree with TRBD1. The CDR3 DNA sequence: TGTGCCAGCAGCTTGGGCCAGGGGGCAAGCACAGATACGCAGTATTTT. Translation: CASSLGQGASTDTQYF.